The present T cell receptor beta chain was sequenced within a study of blood T cell repertoires in COVID-19. Study at large: COVID-19 samples collected from the United States, Italy and Spain covered acute and convalescent phases. Sources were T cells, B-cell-depleted T cells, or PBMCs; the material itself was cDNA or gDNA.

As handled by the study authors: Estimates of nucleated cell counts were drawn from the amplification of reference gene primers. Produced via immunoSEQ multiplex PCR; TCRdb's table is partial and in-frame only. V, J and clone size are those of that table, while D and trimming were read from the DNA. The table includes approximately 54,000 clones, 90% to 95% detected once. J was trimmed by 6 bases and V by 2 bases; bases with no gene match: 2. This CDR3 region has 13 residues. The V gene's germline CDR1 is SGHDN and CDR2 FVKESK. The chain combines TRBV14 with TRBJ1-1, with 8 bases that match TRBD1. The sample comprised peripheral blood. This clonotype was sampled from a man between 50 and 59 years old with acute or convalescent COVID-19. The DNA of the CDR3 is TGTGCCAGCAGCCAACAGGGGGCACCTGAAGCTTTCTTT. This gives the protein CASSQQGAPEAFF.